The sequence of this T cell receptor beta chain was determined in a study of T cell responses to AZD1222 COVID-19 vaccine. In the case of this clone: As yet, its antigen is unknown.

CDR3 length: 15 residues. The germline V gene encodes CDR1 SNHLY and CDR2 FYNNEI. Trimming left V 5 bases short and J 5 bases short, with 16 bases between. Whole-study findings and limits: At baseline, seropositivity was found in only 6 or 7 AZD1222 recipients. Donors were mostly white British, more females; clonal diversity possibly underestimated.

Profiled with immunoSEQ multiplex PCR; TCRdb holds only in-frame clones, not every one. The profile covers fewer than 180,000 clones, with more than 80% appearing a single time and around 2.9% taken by the ten largest. Second-dose intervals of approximately 4 or approximately 12 weeks were pooled. The input for sequencing was peripheral blood, taken 28 days after the second AZD1222 dose. V gene TRBV2 combines with J gene TRBJ2-1; D is possibly TRBD2 (6 bases). The sequence derives from an adult who received the AZD1222 COVID-19 vaccine. The chain's CDR3 is CASSSITGVHNEQFF. The CDR3 bases are TGTGCCAGCAGTAGTATTACGGGAGTCCACAATGAGCAGTTCTTC.